Reported below is one TCR beta chain. Its matching antigen is unknown. Donors comprised only Caucasian adults living in Nashville, Tennessee. These data originate in a study of shared clonotypes between healthy human individuals. TCRdb keeps only in-frame clones here, not all; method: immunoSEQ multiplex PCR. The profile covers 2.3 million or so clones, with just over 90% appearing a single time and about 0.41% taken by the ten largest. This CDR3 is built from 16 residues. CDR1 is KGHSH and CDR2 is LQKENI in the germline V gene. V lost 2 bases, J lost 1 base, and 14 bases lay in between. General observations from the study: Clonotypes not shared had lower generation probabilities than those common to all four donors.

The sequencing input was naive CD4+ T cells from PBMCs. Subset here: CD45RA+ positively selected. This sequence joins TRBV18 and TRBJ1-1; possible D gene TRBD1, 6 bases. The origin of this receptor is a man in his late teens or twenties in good health. Some clones in this sample may be carry-over from other donors' samples. The CDR3 here is CASSPGTGSANTEAFF. CDR3 DNA sequence: TGTGCCAGCTCACCAGGAACAGGGTCGGCGAACACTGAAGCTTTCTTT.